This is a list of T cell receptor beta chains from one sample in a study of T cell responses to AZD1222 COVID-19 vaccine. Using immunoSEQ multiplex PCR, the repertoire was profiled, and TCRdb retains in-frame clones only, with some absent. The data show over 100,000 clones, with over 75% seen just once and less than 8.5% held by the top ten. The material was peripheral blood, obtained on day 0 of AZD1222 vaccination. These receptors all come from an adult in good health. The conserved cysteine and the conserved F or W are not part of the CDR3 here.

j_gene: TRBJ2-2
v_gene: TRBV6-2/TRBV6-3
CDR3aa: ASSYPTLGGNTGELF

j_gene: TRBJ1-6
v_gene: TRBV18
CDR3aa: ASSPQPGQGTPLH

j_gene: TRBJ1-3
v_gene: TRBV7-3
CDR3aa: ASSPGQSSGNTIY

j_gene: TRBJ1-6
v_gene: TRBV10-3
CDR3aa: AISESGRWTTPLH

j_gene: TRBJ1-2
v_gene: TRBV10-1
CDR3aa: ASSPGGGYGYT

j_gene: TRBJ1-1
v_gene: TRBV9
CDR3aa: ASSAPGTGNTEAF

j_gene: TRBJ2-1
v_gene: TRBV4-2
CDR3aa: ASSQDNRGQYNEQF

j_gene: TRBJ1-3
v_gene: TRBV4-3
CDR3aa: ASSPGGSGNTIY

j_gene: TRBJ2-7
v_gene: TRBV11-2
CDR3aa: ASSFTDSSYEQY

j_gene: TRBJ1-6
v_gene: TRBV11-2
CDR3aa: ASTEQTVVYNSPLH

j_gene: TRBJ1-2
v_gene: TRBV5-6
CDR3aa: ASSGRAVNYGYT

j_gene: TRBJ2-2
v_gene: TRBV5-1
CDR3aa: ASSLGGQITGELF

j_gene: TRBJ1-1
v_gene: TRBV7-9
CDR3aa: ASSLQGLNTEAF

j_gene: TRBJ1-4
v_gene: TRBV28
CDR3aa: ASSLGQGAGGEKLF

j_gene: TRBJ1-5
v_gene: TRBV24-1
CDR3aa: ATSRPGRFRQPQH

j_gene: TRBJ1-2
v_gene: TRBV29-1
CDR3aa: SATQGDYGYT

j_gene: TRBJ1-4
v_gene: TRBV9
CDR3aa: ASSVGDSGREKLF

j_gene: TRBJ1-4
v_gene: TRBV6-5
CDR3aa: ASSRTGPNEKLF

j_gene: TRBJ1-5
v_gene: TRBV27
CDR3aa: ASSLYSANQPQH

j_gene: TRBJ2-2
v_gene: TRBV7-9
CDR3aa: ASSLRQGNTGELF

j_gene: TRBJ1-2
v_gene: TRBV19
CDR3aa: ASSTLTGQHYGYT

j_gene: TRBJ1-5
v_gene: TRBV6-5
CDR3aa: ASRRTSFEPQH

j_gene: TRBJ2-3
v_gene: TRBV2
CDR3aa: ASSLLAGFADTQY

j_gene: TRBJ1-6
v_gene: TRBV19
CDR3aa: ASTMTGGGSPLH

j_gene: TRBJ2-3
v_gene: TRBV10-1
CDR3aa: ASSGSGTQDTQY

j_gene: TRBJ2-7
v_gene: TRBV6-5
CDR3aa: ASSRTGPISYEQY

j_gene: TRBJ1-6
v_gene: TRBV25-1
CDR3aa: ATSGRTYNSPLH